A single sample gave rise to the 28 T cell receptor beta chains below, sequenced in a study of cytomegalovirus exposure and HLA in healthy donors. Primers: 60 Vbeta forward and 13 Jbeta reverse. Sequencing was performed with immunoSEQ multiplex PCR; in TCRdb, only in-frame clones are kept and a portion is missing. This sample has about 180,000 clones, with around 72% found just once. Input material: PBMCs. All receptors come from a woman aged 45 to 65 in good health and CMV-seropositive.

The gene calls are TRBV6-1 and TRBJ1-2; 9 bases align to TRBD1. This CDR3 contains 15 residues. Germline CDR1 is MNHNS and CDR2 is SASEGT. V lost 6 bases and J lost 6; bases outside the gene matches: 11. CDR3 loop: CASRIWDREGDGYTF. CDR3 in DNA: TGTGCCAGCAGGATATGGGACAGGGAAGGCGATGGCTACACCTTC.

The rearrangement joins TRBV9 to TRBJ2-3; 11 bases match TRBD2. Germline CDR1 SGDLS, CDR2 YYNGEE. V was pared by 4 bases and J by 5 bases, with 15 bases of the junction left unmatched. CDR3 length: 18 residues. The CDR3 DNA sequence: TGTGCCAGCAGCCCCGGAAACTTAGCGGGAGGGCGAGGAGATACGCAGTATTTT. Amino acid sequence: CASSPGNLAGGRGDTQYF.

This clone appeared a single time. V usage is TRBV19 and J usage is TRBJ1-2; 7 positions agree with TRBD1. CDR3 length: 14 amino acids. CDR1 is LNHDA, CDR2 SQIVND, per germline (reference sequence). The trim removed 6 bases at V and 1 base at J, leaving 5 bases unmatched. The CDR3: CASSGTELNYGYTF. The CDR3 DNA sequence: TGTGCCAGTAGCGGGACAGAACTTAACTATGGCTACACCTTC.

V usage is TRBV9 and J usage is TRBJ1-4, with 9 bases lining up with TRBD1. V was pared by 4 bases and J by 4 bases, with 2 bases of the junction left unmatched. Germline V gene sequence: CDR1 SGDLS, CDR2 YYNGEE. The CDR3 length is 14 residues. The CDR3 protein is CASSPTGGNEKLFF. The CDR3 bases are TGTGCCAGCAGCCCGACAGGGGGTAATGAAAAACTGTTTTTT. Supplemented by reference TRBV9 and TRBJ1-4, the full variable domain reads DSGVTQTPKHLITATGQRVTLRCSPRSGDLSVYWYQQSLDQGLQFLIQYYNGEERAKGNILERFSAQQFPDLHSELNLSSLELGDSALYFCASSPTGGNEKLFFGSGTQLSVL.

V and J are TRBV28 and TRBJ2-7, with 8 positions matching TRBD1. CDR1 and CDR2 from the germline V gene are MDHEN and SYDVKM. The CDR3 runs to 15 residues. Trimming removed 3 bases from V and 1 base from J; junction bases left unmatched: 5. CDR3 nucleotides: TGTGCCAGCAGTTTTGACAGGGGACATTCCTACGAGCAGTACTTC. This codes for CASSFDRGHSYEQYF. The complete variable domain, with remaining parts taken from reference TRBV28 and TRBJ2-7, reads DVKVTQSSRYLVKRTGEKVFLECVQDMDHENMFWYRQDPGLGLRLIYFSYDVKMKEKGDIPEGYSVSREKKERFSLILESASTNQTSMYLCASSFDRGHSYEQYFGPGTRLTVT.

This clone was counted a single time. Here the CDR3 reads CASIQAAGTEAFF. The CDR3 region has the DNA TGTGCCAGCATTCAGGCGGCGGGGACTGAAGCTTTCTTT. J is TRBJ1-1 and V is TRBV6-1, with no clear D. The CDR3 consists of 13 residues. Germline lookup yields CDR1 MNHNS and CDR2 SASEGT. The V end was cut by 7 bases, the J end by 5 bases, with 14 bases between.

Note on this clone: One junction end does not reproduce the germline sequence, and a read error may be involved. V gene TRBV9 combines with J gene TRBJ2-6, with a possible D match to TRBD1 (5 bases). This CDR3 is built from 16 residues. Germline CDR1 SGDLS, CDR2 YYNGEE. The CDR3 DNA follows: TGTGCCAGCAGCGTAGAACAGTCCTCTGGGGCCAACGGCCTGACTTTC. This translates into CASSVEQSSGANGLTF.

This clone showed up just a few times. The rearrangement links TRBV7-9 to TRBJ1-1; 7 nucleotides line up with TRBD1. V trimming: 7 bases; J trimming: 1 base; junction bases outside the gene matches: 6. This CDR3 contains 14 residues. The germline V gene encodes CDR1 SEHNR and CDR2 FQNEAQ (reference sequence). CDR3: CASTSQGGNTEAFF. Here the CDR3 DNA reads TGTGCCAGCACCTCCCAGGGGGGGAACACTGAAGCTTTCTTT.

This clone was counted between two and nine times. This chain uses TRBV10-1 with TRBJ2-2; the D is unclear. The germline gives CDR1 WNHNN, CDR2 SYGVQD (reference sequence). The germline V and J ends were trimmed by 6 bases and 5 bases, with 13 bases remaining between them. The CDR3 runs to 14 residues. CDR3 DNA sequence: TGCGCCAGCAGCCCTGGGCCCAGAACCGGGGAGCTGTTTTTT. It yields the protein CASSPGPRTGELFF.

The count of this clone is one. CDR3: CASRGGSYGYTF. For the CDR3, the DNA is TGTGCCAGCAGGGGGGGTAGCTATGGCTACACCTTC. This chain uses TRBV4-2 with TRBJ1-2, with a tentative D call TRBD1 (5 bases). The germline V gene has CDR1 LGHNA and CDR2 YNFKEQ. Trimming removed 6 bases from V and 4 bases from J, with 9 bases in between. The CDR3 extends over 12 amino acids.

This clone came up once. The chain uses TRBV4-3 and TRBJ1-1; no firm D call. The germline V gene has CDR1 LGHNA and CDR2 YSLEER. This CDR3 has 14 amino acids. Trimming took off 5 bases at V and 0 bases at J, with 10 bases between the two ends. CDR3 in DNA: TGCGCCAGCAGCTTACAGCCTCTGAACACTGAAGCTTTCTTT. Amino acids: CASSLQPLNTEAFF.

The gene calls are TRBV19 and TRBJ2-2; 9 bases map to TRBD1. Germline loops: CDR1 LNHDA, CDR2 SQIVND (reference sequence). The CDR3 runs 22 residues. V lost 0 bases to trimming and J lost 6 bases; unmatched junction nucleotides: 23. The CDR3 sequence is CASSIDQRWDRVDSSFSGELFF. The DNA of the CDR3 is TGTGCCAGTAGTATAGATCAGCGATGGGACAGGGTCGATAGCTCGTTCTCCGGGGAGCTGTTTTTT. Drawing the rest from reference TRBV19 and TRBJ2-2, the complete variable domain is DGGITQSPKYLFRKEGQNVTLSCEQNLNHDAMYWYRQDPGQGLRLIYYSQIVNDFQKGDIAEGYSVSREKKESFPLTVTSAQKNPTAFYLCASSIDQRWDRVDSSFSGELFFGEGSRLTVL.

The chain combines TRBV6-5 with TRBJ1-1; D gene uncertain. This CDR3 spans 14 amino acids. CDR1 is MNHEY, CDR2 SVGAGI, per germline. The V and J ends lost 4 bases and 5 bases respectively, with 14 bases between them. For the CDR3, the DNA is TGTGCCAGCAGTTGGGAGGTTCTAGGGACTGAAGCTTTCTTT. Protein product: CASSWEVLGTEAFF.

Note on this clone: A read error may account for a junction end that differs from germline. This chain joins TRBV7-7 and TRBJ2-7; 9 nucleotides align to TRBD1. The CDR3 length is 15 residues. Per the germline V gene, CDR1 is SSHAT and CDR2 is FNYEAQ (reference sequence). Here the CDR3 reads CASSLDGTGSYEQYF. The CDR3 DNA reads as TGTGCTAGCAGCTTAGATGGGACAGGGAGTTACGAGCAGTACTTC.

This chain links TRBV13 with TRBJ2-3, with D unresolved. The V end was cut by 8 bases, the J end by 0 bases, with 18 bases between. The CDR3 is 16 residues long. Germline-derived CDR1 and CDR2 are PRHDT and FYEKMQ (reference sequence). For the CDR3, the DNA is TGTGCCAGCCTACCGGCAGAGCGCCTCAGCACAGATACGCAGTATTTT. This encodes CASLPAERLSTDTQYF. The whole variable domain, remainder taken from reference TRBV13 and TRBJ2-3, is AAGVIQSPRHLIKEKRETATLKCYPIPRHDTVYWYQQGPGQDPQFLISFYEKMQSDKGSIPDRFSAQQFSDYHSELNMSSLELGDSALYFCASLPAERLSTDTQYFGPGTRLTVL.

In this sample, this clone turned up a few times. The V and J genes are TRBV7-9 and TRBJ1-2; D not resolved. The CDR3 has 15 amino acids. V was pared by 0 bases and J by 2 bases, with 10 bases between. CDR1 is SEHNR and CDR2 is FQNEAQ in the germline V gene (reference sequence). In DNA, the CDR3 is TGTGCCAGCAGCTTAGCGGACGGACTAAACTATGGCTACACCTTC. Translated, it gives CASSLADGLNYGYTF.

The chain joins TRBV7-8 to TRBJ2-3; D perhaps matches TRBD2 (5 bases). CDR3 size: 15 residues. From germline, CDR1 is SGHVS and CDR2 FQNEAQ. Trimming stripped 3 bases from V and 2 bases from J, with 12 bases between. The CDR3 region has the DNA TGTGCCAGCAGCTTCAGCGGACCCAACACAGATACGCAGTATTTT. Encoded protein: CASSFSGPNTDTQYF.

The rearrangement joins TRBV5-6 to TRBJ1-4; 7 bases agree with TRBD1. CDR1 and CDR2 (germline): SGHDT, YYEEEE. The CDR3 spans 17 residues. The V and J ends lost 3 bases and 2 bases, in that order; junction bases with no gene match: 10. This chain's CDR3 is CASSSQGILSTNEKLFF. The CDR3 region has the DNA TGTGCCAGCAGCTCACAGGGGATCCTTTCGACTAATGAAAAACTGTTTTTT.

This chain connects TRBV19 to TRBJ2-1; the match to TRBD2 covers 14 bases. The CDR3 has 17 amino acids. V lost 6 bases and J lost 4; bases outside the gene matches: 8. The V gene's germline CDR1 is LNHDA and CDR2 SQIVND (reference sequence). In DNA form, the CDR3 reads TGTGCCAGTAGCTCCGGGACTAGCGGGAGCAGTTACAATGAGCAGTTCTTC. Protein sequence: CASSSGTSGSSYNEQFF.

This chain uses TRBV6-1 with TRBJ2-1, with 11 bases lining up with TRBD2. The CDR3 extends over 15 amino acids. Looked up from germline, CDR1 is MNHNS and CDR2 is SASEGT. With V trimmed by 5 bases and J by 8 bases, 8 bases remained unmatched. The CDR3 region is CASSRGLAGGHEQFF. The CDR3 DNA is TGTGCCAGCAGTAGGGGGTTAGCGGGGGGGCATGAGCAGTTCTTC.

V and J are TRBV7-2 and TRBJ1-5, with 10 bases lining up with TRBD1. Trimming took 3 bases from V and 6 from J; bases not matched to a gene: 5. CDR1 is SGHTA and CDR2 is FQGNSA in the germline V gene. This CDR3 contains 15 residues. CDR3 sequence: CASSFGTGAGQPQHF. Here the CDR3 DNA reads TGTGCCAGCAGCTTCGGGACAGGGGCTGGTCAGCCCCAGCATTTT. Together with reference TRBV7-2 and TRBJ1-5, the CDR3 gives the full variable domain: GAGVSQSPSNKVTEKGKDVELRCDPISGHTALYWYRQSLGQGLEFLIYFQGNSAPDKSGLPSDRFSAERTGGSVSTLTIQRTQQEDSAVYLCASSFGTGAGQPQHFGDGTRLSIL.

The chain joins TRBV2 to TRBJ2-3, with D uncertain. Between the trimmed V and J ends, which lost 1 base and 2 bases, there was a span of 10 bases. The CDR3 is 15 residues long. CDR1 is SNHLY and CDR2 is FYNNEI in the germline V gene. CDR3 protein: CASSEGVEATDTQYF. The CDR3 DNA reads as TGTGCCAGCAGTGAAGGGGTAGAGGCCACAGATACGCAGTATTTT.

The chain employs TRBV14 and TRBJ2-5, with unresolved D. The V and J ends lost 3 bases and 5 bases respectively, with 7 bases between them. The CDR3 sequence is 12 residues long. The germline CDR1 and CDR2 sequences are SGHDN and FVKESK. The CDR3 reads CASSHGRETQYF. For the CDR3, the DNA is TGTGCCAGCAGCCACGGTCGTGAGACCCAGTACTTC. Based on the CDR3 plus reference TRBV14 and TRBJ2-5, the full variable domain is EAGVTQFPSHSVIEKGQTVTLRCDPISGHDNLYWYRRVMGKEIKFLLHFVKESKQDESGMPNNRFLAERTGGTYSTLKVQPAELEDSGVYFCASSHGRETQYFGPGTRLLVL.

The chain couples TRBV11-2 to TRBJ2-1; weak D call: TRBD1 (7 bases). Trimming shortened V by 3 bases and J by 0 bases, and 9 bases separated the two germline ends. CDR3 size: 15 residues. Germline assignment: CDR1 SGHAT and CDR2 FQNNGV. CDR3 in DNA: TGTGCCAGCAGCTTCAGGGGGGACTCCTACAATGAGCAGTTCTTC. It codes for CASSFRGDSYNEQFF.

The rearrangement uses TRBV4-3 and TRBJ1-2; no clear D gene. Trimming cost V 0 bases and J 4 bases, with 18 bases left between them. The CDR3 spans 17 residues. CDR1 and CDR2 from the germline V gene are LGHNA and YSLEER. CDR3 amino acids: CASSQDYAGIVGYGYTF. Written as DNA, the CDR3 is TGCGCCAGCAGCCAAGATTACGCGGGCATTGTCGGCTATGGCTACACCTTC.

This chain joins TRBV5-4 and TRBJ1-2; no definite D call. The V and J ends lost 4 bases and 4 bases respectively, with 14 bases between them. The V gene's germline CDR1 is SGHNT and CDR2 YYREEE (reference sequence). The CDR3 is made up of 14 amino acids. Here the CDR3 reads CASSPENHIYGYTF. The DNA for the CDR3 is TGTGCCAGCAGCCCGGAGAACCACATCTATGGCTACACCTTC.

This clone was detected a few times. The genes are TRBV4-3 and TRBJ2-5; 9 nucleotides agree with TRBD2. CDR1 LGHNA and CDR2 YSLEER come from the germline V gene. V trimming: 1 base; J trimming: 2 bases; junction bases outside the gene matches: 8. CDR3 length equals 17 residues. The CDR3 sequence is CASSQGDSGSGQETQYF. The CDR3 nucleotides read TGCGCCAGCAGCCAAGGTGATAGCGGGAGTGGTCAAGAGACCCAGTACTTC.

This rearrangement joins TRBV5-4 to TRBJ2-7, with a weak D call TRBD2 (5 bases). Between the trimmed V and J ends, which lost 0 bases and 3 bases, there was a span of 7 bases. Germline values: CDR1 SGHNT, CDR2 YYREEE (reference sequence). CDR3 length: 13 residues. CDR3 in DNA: TGTGCCAGCAGCTTGGACGGGATCTACGAGCAGTACTTC. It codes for CASSLDGIYEQYF. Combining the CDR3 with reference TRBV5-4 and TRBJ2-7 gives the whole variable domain ETGVTQSPTHLIKTRGQQVTLRCSSQSGHNTVSWYQQALGQGPQFIFQYYREEENGRGNFPPRFSGLQFPNYSSELNVNALELDDSALYLCASSLDGIYEQYFGPGTRLTVT.